This is a list of T cell receptor beta chains from one sample in a study of blood T cell repertoires in COVID-19. Only in-frame clones appear in the TCRdb table, and some are missing; sequencing was by immunoSEQ multiplex PCR. The data show approximately 71,000 clones, with around 76% seen just once and about 13% held by the top ten. The sequencing input was peripheral blood. The receptors were gathered from a woman older than 75 with acute or convalescent COVID-19. Both conserved end residues are part of each CDR3. The D gene is left open where the match is weak. Size is stated for part of the rows, as once, few or many counts, or as a class when the clone is expanded.

CASSASGLAASVSQYF,TGTGCCAGCAGTGCATCGGGACTAGCGGCCTCCGTGTCCCAGTACTTC,many,TRBD2,TRBV6-1,TRBJ2-5
CASSRQGATQETQYF,TGTGCCAGCTCACGACAGGGGGCAACTCAAGAGACCCAGTACTTC,NA,TRBD1,TRBV18,TRBJ2-5
CASSLSGQGPDTQYF,TGCGCCAGCAGCCTCAGCGGTCAGGGGCCAGATACGCAGTATTTT,NA,NA,TRBV4-3,TRBJ2-3
CASSQDNRTVAYGYTF,TGCGCCAGCAGCCAAGATAACCGGACAGTTGCATATGGCTACACCTTC,NA,NA,TRBV4-3,TRBJ1-2
CASSNRDRRGDTQYF,TGTGCCAGCAGTAACCGGGACCGGCGGGGAGATACGCAGTATTTT,NA,NA,TRBV6-5,TRBJ2-3
CASSLISGTSGRNTGELFF,TGCGCCAGCAGCTTGATCTCTGGGACTAGCGGGAGGAACACCGGGGAGCTGTTTTTT,NA,TRBD2,TRBV5-1,TRBJ2-2
CASSSASGSTPKRTDTQYF,TGTGCCAGCAGCTCGGCTAGCGGGAGCACCCCCAAGCGCACAGATACGCAGTATTTT,NA,TRBD2,TRBV7-9,TRBJ2-3
CASSPFTGGYDNEQFF,TGTGCCAGCAGTCCCTTCACGGGAGGGTATGACAATGAGCAGTTCTTC,NA,TRBD2,TRBV11-3,TRBJ2-1
CAWSAGGEQYF,TGTGCCTGGAGTGCAGGGGGCGAGCAGTACTTC,once,TRBD1,TRBV30,TRBJ2-7
CASSSPFGTGLSYEQYF,TGTGCCAGCAGCAGCCCATTCGGGACAGGTCTATCCTACGAGCAGTACTTC,NA,NA,TRBV21-1,TRBJ2-7
CASSLDRNPGNTIYF,TGCGCCAGCAGCTTGGACAGGAACCCTGGAAACACCATATATTTT,NA,NA,TRBV5-1,TRBJ1-3
CASTRTGDGYTF,TGCGCCAGCACTAGGACAGGGGATGGCTACACCTTC,few,TRBD1,TRBV10-2,TRBJ1-2
CASSWDRQETQYF,TGTGCCAGCAGCTGGGACAGGCAAGAGACCCAGTACTTC,NA,TRBD1,TRBV5-4,TRBJ2-5
CASSSRTGHTEAFF,TGTGCCAGTAGTTCCCGGACAGGGCACACTGAAGCTTTCTTT,NA,TRBD1,TRBV19,TRBJ1-1
CASSYSSGGGGSPLHF,TGTGCCAGCAGTTACTCAAGTGGGGGCGGGGGTTCACCCCTCCACTTT,NA,NA,TRBV6-5,TRBJ1-6
CATSDNTVYYGYTF,TGTGCCACCAGTGATAATACAGTTTACTATGGCTACACCTTC,NA,NA,TRBV24-1,TRBJ1-2
CAWRQGAEAFF,TGTGCCTGGAGACAGGGGGCTGAGGCTTTCTTT,NA,TRBD1,TRBV30,TRBJ1-1
CASSLSPSGRRTDTQYF,TGTGCCAGCAGTCTTTCACCTAGCGGGAGAAGGACAGATACGCAGTATTTT,NA,TRBD2,TRBV27,TRBJ2-3
CASSPPTRHEQYF,TGTGCCAGCAGCCCCCCGACCAGGCACGAGCAGTACTTC,few,NA,TRBV9,TRBJ2-7
CASSSGQILPLHF,TGTGCCAGCAGCTCTGGACAAATATTACCCCTCCACTTT,NA,NA,TRBV5-4,TRBJ1-6
CASSVIEDSPLHF,TGTGCCAGCAGCGTGATTGAGGATTCACCCCTCCACTTT,NA,NA,TRBV9,TRBJ1-6
CASSPSGPNTGELFF,TGTGCCAGCTCACCATCAGGGCCGAACACCGGGGAGCTGTTTTTT,NA,NA,TRBV18,TRBJ2-2
CASKVGYGDTEAFF,TGCGCCAGCAAGGTAGGCTATGGAGACACTGAAGCTTTCTTT,once,NA,TRBV10-1,TRBJ1-1